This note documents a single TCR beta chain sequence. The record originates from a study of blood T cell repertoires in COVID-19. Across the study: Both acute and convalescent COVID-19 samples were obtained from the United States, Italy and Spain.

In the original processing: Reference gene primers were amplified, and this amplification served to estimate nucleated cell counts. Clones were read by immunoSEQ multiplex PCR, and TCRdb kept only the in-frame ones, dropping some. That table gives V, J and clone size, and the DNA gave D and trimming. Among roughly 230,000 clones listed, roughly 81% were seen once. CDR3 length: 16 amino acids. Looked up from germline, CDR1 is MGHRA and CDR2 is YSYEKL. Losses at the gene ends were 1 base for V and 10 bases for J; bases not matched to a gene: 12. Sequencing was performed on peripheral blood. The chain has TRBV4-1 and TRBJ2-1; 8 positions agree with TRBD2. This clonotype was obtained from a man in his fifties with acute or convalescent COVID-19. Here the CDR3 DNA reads TGCGCCAGCAGCCAAGTGTCTTTAGCGGGGAGAGGGGAGCAGTTCTTC. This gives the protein CASSQVSLAGRGEQFF.